This T cell receptor (beta chain) was identified during a study of T cell repertoires in cytomegalovirus infection. Study in general: Recently described HLA-C-restricted plus well-studied HLA-B-restricted CMV epitopes were used. Public TCR beta signature analysis indicated the presence of both CMV infection and matching HLA type.

TCRdb reprocessed the reads via MiXCR and lists one record per CDR3 protein. The sample has 680,000 or so distinct CDR3 sequences, approximately 33% seen once. The germline V gene has CDR1 SGHTA and CDR2 FQGNSA. V was shortened by 1 base and J by 1 base, with 10 bases between the two germline ends. The CDR3 contains 15 residues. With respect to this clonotype: As yet, its antigen is unknown.

The TCR sequence derives from a human donor in good health (CMV status not recorded). Some clones in this sample may be carry-over from other donors' samples. Specimen: cultured PBMCs, collected from culture after CMV antigen stimulation. V and J are TRBV7-2 and TRBJ1-1; D call uncertain. The CDR3 protein is CASSLGWVANTEAFF. Written as DNA, the CDR3 is TGTGCCAGCAGCTTAGGGTGGGTTGCGAACACTGAAGCTTTCTTT.